Reported below is one TCR beta chain. The antigen is unknown. This sample is drawn from a study of cytomegalovirus exposure and HLA in healthy donors. Overall study results and limits: In vitro experiments confirmed that three CMV-associated chains were specific for CMV antigens. Most TCRs appeared rarely, but some public TCRs recurred in many donors.

Donors were drawn from the approximately 110-subject validation cohort, separate from the approximately 700-subject first cohort. Only in-frame clones appear in the TCRdb table, and some are missing; sequencing was by immunoSEQ multiplex PCR. The sample shows tens of thousands of clones, around 92% of them seen only once. CDR1 SGHDN and CDR2 FVKESK come from the germline V gene. Between the trimmed V and J ends, which lost 1 base and 2 bases, there was a span of 9 bases. The CDR3 contains 14 residues. This sequence was found in a young woman in good health and CMV-seronegative. Sequenced material: PBMCs. The V gene is TRBV14, the J gene TRBJ2-7; D is unclear. This CDR3 reads CASSQVGRTYEQYF. The CDR3 DNA sequence: TGTGCCAGCAGCCAAGTTGGCAGAACCTACGAGCAGTACTTC.